One T cell receptor beta chain is described in this entry. The data are from a study of blood T cell repertoires in COVID-19. Germline V gene sequence: CDR1 SNHLY, CDR2 FYNNEI. Trimming removed 8 bases from V and 1 base from J, with 8 bases in between. There are 13 residues in the CDR3. Using immunoSEQ multiplex PCR, the repertoire was profiled, and TCRdb retains in-frame clones only, with some absent. The profile covers some 77,000 clones, with approximately 90% appearing a single time and just over 8% taken by the ten largest. The sequencing sample was made of peripheral blood. The gene calls are TRBV2 and TRBJ2-2, with D possibly TRBD1 on 5 matching bases. This receptor was obtained from a man aged 30 to 45 with acute or convalescent COVID-19. The CDR3 region is CASGAGNTGELFF. The CDR3 nucleotides read TGTGCCAGCGGGGCAGGGAACACCGGGGAGCTGTTTTTT.